This is a list of T cell receptor beta chains from one sample in a study of T cells in Graves' hyperthyroidism and ophthalmopathy. Each CDR3 protein is one row after TCRdb ran MiXCR on the multiplex PCR reads. The table includes 300,000 to 450,000 distinct CDR3 sequences, about 14% detected once. The source material was blood. Receptors originate from a woman aged 25 to 39 with Graves' ophthalmopathy. Each CDR3 is given with its conserved first and last residue. The order of the fields is clone size, V gene, J gene, D gene, CDR3 DNA, CDR3 protein. The D gene is left open where the match is weak. Expanded clones get a size class; other rows say once, few or many, or leave the size out.

clone size: many
V gene: TRBV2
J gene: TRBJ1-4
D gene: TRBD1
CDR3 DNA: TGTGCCAGCAGCTCAGGGGGAAATTTATTTGCAACTAATGAAAAACTGTTTTTT
CDR3 protein: CASSSGGNLFATNEKLFF

clone size: many
V gene: TRBV6-1
J gene: TRBJ1-2
D gene: -
CDR3 DNA: TGTGCCAGCACCCTTGCAAGGGCCGTCGCTTCGGCACGGAATGGCTACACCTTC
CDR3 protein: CASTLARAVASARNGYTF

clone size: many
V gene: TRBV2
J gene: TRBJ1-1
D gene: -
CDR3 DNA: TGTGCCAGCAGCCCCGGGACCCTCACTGAAGCTTTCTTT
CDR3 protein: CASSPGTLTEAFF

clone size: many
V gene: TRBV30
J gene: TRBJ2-7
D gene: TRBD1
CDR3 DNA: TGTGCCTGGAGCCCTGGGACAGCCAACGAGCAGTACTTC
CDR3 protein: CAWSPGTANEQYF

clone size: many
V gene: TRBV7-9
J gene: TRBJ1-5
D gene: -
CDR3 DNA: TGTGCCAGCAGCCTCCCTGACCAGCCCCAGCATTTT
CDR3 protein: CASSLPDQPQHF

clone size: few
V gene: TRBV6-1
J gene: TRBJ1-4
D gene: -
CDR3 DNA: TGTGCCATTCACGCCGGGACCCGCTACGAAAAACTGTTTTTT
CDR3 protein: CAIHAGTRYEKLFF

clone size: many
V gene: TRBV5-8
J gene: TRBJ1-4
D gene: -
CDR3 DNA: TGTGCCAGCAGCTTGGGAACTAATGAAAAACTGTTTTTT
CDR3 protein: CASSLGTNEKLFF

clone size: many
V gene: TRBV12-3/TRBV12-4
J gene: TRBJ1-2
D gene: -
CDR3 DNA: TGTGCCAGCAGTTTAGCGCGGAGGGCGAGGGGCTACACCTTC
CDR3 protein: CASSLARRARGYTF

clone size: many
V gene: TRBV15
J gene: TRBJ1-5
D gene: TRBD1
CDR3 DNA: TGTGCCACCAGCAGAGGACAGGGAGACCAGCCCCAGCATTTT
CDR3 protein: CATSRGQGDQPQHF

clone size: few
V gene: TRBV4-1
J gene: TRBJ1-6
D gene: -
CDR3 DNA: TGCGCCAGCAGCCAAGTTTTGGAGGCAGGGAATAATTCACCCCTCCACTTT
CDR3 protein: CASSQVLEAGNNSPLHF

clone size: -
V gene: TRBV9
J gene: TRBJ2-7
D gene: TRBD2
CDR3 DNA: TGTGCCAGCAGCGTAGGCGGGGGGACCCACGAGCAGTACTTC
CDR3 protein: CASSVGGGTHEQYF

clone size: -
V gene: TRBV6-5
J gene: TRBJ2-7
D gene: TRBD1
CDR3 DNA: TGTGCCAGCAGTTACTCCGGGACAGGGGTTGAGCAGTACTTC
CDR3 protein: CASSYSGTGVEQYF

clone size: -
V gene: TRBV6-2/TRBV6-3
J gene: TRBJ2-1
D gene: TRBD2
CDR3 DNA: TGTGCCAGCAGTTTCCAACTAGCGGGGGGCTACAATGAGCAGTTCTTC
CDR3 protein: CASSFQLAGGYNEQFF

clone size: -
V gene: TRBV19
J gene: TRBJ2-2
D gene: -
CDR3 DNA: TGTGCCAGTAGTATAATTTCCGCCGGGGAGCTGTTTTTT
CDR3 protein: CASSIISAGELFF

clone size: -
V gene: TRBV7-9
J gene: TRBJ2-4
D gene: TRBD2
CDR3 DNA: TGTGCCAGCAGCCACCCGTCCCAATCGGGGACTAGCGGGGGCCCCTATCAGTACTTC
CDR3 protein: CASSHPSQSGTSGGPYQYF

clone size: -
V gene: TRBV10-1
J gene: TRBJ2-7
D gene: TRBD2
CDR3 DNA: TGCGCCAGCAGTGATGTGAGCGGGACCGGCGAGCAGTACTTC
CDR3 protein: CASSDVSGTGEQYF

clone size: many
V gene: TRBV27
J gene: TRBJ2-1
D gene: -
CDR3 DNA: TGTGCCAGCAGTTTATCGTTGGGAAGCTCCTACAATGAGCAGTTCTTC
CDR3 protein: CASSLSLGSSYNEQFF

clone size: many
V gene: TRBV3-1
J gene: TRBJ1-1
D gene: -
CDR3 DNA: TGTGCCAGCAGCCCCTTCACGGTGGGGAACACTGAAGCTTTCTTT
CDR3 protein: CASSPFTVGNTEAFF

clone size: many
V gene: TRBV15
J gene: TRBJ1-3
D gene: -
CDR3 DNA: TGTGCCACCAGCAGAGATTCGAAAGACGGGAGCTCTGGAAACACCATATATTTT
CDR3 protein: CATSRDSKDGSSGNTIYF

clone size: -
V gene: TRBV10-3
J gene: TRBJ1-4
D gene: -
CDR3 DNA: TGTGCCATCAGCCCAGGCTTAAAGAATGAAAAACTGTTTTTT
CDR3 protein: CAISPGLKNEKLFF

clone size: many
V gene: TRBV5-1
J gene: TRBJ2-1
D gene: TRBD1
CDR3 DNA: TGCGCCAGCAGCCGAGGGGGCGAGGGCTCCTACAATGAGCAGTTCTTC
CDR3 protein: CASSRGGEGSYNEQFF

clone size: -
V gene: TRBV7-9
J gene: TRBJ2-7
D gene: TRBD1
CDR3 DNA: TGTGCCAGCACATCTTCAGGGGGCAACGAGCAGTACTTC
CDR3 protein: CASTSSGGNEQYF

clone size: -
V gene: TRBV24-1
J gene: TRBJ2-1
D gene: -
CDR3 DNA: TGTGCCACCAGTGATTTGGTACATGATGGGGATGAGCAGTTCTTC
CDR3 protein: CATSDLVHDGDEQFF

clone size: many
V gene: TRBV20-1
J gene: TRBJ1-5
D gene: -
CDR3 DNA: TGCAGTGCTAGTCTTTTTCAGGGGCGGGTGAGCAATCAGCCCCAGCATTTT
CDR3 protein: CSASLFQGRVSNQPQHF

clone size: many
V gene: TRBV28
J gene: TRBJ1-4
D gene: TRBD1
CDR3 DNA: TGTGCCAGCAGAGACCGTATAACAGGGGTTAGAGAGGAAAAACTGTTTTTT
CDR3 protein: CASRDRITGVREEKLFF

clone size: few
V gene: TRBV7-8
J gene: TRBJ2-3
D gene: -
CDR3 DNA: TGTGCCAGCAGCTTAACGGAGGTTACGCAGTATTTT
CDR3 protein: CASSLTEVTQYF

clone size: many
V gene: TRBV6-1
J gene: TRBJ2-7
D gene: TRBD2
CDR3 DNA: TGTGCCAGCAGTTTCGGACTAGCGGGGGAGTACGAGCAGTACTTC
CDR3 protein: CASSFGLAGEYEQYF

clone size: -
V gene: TRBV11-2
J gene: TRBJ1-2
D gene: TRBD1
CDR3 DNA: TGTGCCAGCAGCCGGGATGGCGGGACAGGAAGTTTCTATGGCTACACCTTC
CDR3 protein: CASSRDGGTGSFYGYTF

clone size: -
V gene: TRBV5-1
J gene: TRBJ2-5
D gene: TRBD2
CDR3 DNA: TGCGCCAGCAGCGCCCTGGGACTAGCGGGACAACAAGAGACCCAGTACTTC
CDR3 protein: CASSALGLAGQQETQYF

clone size: many
V gene: TRBV7-9
J gene: TRBJ2-5
D gene: -
CDR3 DNA: TGTGCCAGCAGCTTTCCCTCAACGGGGCAGCAAGAGACCCAGTACTTC
CDR3 protein: CASSFPSTGQQETQYF

clone size: many
V gene: TRBV6-6
J gene: TRBJ2-5
D gene: -
CDR3 DNA: TGTGCCAGCAGTTACTCGCTCGTTAACCAAGAGACCCAGTACTTC
CDR3 protein: CASSYSLVNQETQYF

clone size: once
V gene: TRBV2
J gene: TRBJ2-4
D gene: -
CDR3 DNA: TGTGCCAGCAGTGAAGCGAGAGGGGACGGAAACATTCAGTACTTC
CDR3 protein: CASSEARGDGNIQYF

clone size: many
V gene: TRBV11-2
J gene: TRBJ2-4
D gene: TRBD1
CDR3 DNA: TGTGCCAGCAGCTTAGACCGGACAGGCGACATTCAGTACTTC
CDR3 protein: CASSLDRTGDIQYF

clone size: many
V gene: TRBV12-3/TRBV12-4
J gene: TRBJ1-1
D gene: TRBD1
CDR3 DNA: TGTGCCAGCAGCGCCTTGGCAGGGGGTTGGAACACTGAAGCTTTCTTT
CDR3 protein: CASSALAGGWNTEAFF

clone size: few
V gene: TRBV19
J gene: TRBJ2-2
D gene: -
CDR3 DNA: TGTGCCAGTAGGAACCCGAGGGATCCGGAAAGGAGCACCGGGGAGCTGTTTTTT
CDR3 protein: CASRNPRDPERSTGELFF

clone size: many
V gene: TRBV5-1
J gene: TRBJ2-1
D gene: TRBD2
CDR3 DNA: TGCGCCAGCAGCTTCAGGTTACGGGGGGGGGCCAATGAGCAGTTCTTC
CDR3 protein: CASSFRLRGGANEQFF

clone size: many
V gene: TRBV28
J gene: TRBJ1-1
D gene: -
CDR3 DNA: TGTGCCAGCAGACAGGGTGGCACTGAAGCTTTCTTT
CDR3 protein: CASRQGGTEAFF

clone size: few
V gene: TRBV27
J gene: TRBJ2-3
D gene: -
CDR3 DNA: TGTGCCAGCAGTGTTACAGAAACGGCAGATACGCAGTATTTT
CDR3 protein: CASSVTETADTQYF

clone size: many
V gene: TRBV11-3
J gene: TRBJ2-3
D gene: TRBD2
CDR3 DNA: TGTGCCAGCAGTTCAGCGGGGGGGGCGACAGGGTGGTCAGATACGCAGTATTTT
CDR3 protein: CASSSAGGATGWSDTQYF

clone size: many
V gene: TRBV30
J gene: TRBJ1-2
D gene: TRBD1
CDR3 DNA: TGTGCCTGGAGGAACAGGGGGCAACCGGGGGCTTACTATGGCTACACCTTC
CDR3 protein: CAWRNRGQPGAYYGYTF

clone size: -
V gene: TRBV15
J gene: TRBJ2-3
D gene: TRBD2
CDR3 DNA: TGTGCCACCAGCCTTAGGCGGGGGGGCGGTTCGGATACGCAGTATTTT
CDR3 protein: CATSLRRGGGSDTQYF

clone size: few
V gene: TRBV19
J gene: TRBJ1-5
D gene: -
CDR3 DNA: TGTGCCAGTAGTCAGACGTTCGGGGTTGTCAGCAATCAGCCCCAGCATTTT
CDR3 protein: CASSQTFGVVSNQPQHF

clone size: -
V gene: TRBV20-1
J gene: TRBJ2-1
D gene: TRBD2
CDR3 DNA: TGCAGTGCAAAGAGCGGGGGTGCCTCCTACAATGAGCAGTTCTTC
CDR3 protein: CSAKSGGASYNEQFF

clone size: many
V gene: TRBV28
J gene: TRBJ2-3
D gene: -
CDR3 DNA: TGTGCCAGCAGTTTGTTTGTGGGGGGCATTCCAGATACGCAGTATTTT
CDR3 protein: CASSLFVGGIPDTQYF

clone size: many
V gene: TRBV3-1
J gene: TRBJ1-5
D gene: -
CDR3 DNA: TGTGCCAGCAGCCAAGGCCTACAGGGCAATCAGCCCCAGCATTTT
CDR3 protein: CASSQGLQGNQPQHF

clone size: many
V gene: TRBV11-3
J gene: TRBJ2-3
D gene: TRBD2
CDR3 DNA: TGTGCCAGCAGGGACGGGCTAGCGGGGGATACGCAGTATTTT
CDR3 protein: CASRDGLAGDTQYF

clone size: many
V gene: TRBV11-2
J gene: TRBJ1-2
D gene: -
CDR3 DNA: TGTGCCAGCAGCCAGGCGGGGGGCCCCTCTAGTTATGGCTACACCTTC
CDR3 protein: CASSQAGGPSSYGYTF

clone size: few
V gene: TRBV2
J gene: TRBJ2-1
D gene: -
CDR3 DNA: TGTGCCAGCAGTGAAAATGCTGAGCAGTTCTTC
CDR3 protein: CASSENAEQFF

clone size: many
V gene: TRBV7-9
J gene: TRBJ2-2
D gene: -
CDR3 DNA: TGTGCCAGCAGCTTGTCTGCAGGGAGTAACACCGGGGAGCTGTTTTTT
CDR3 protein: CASSLSAGSNTGELFF

clone size: few
V gene: TRBV6-1
J gene: TRBJ2-5
D gene: -
CDR3 DNA: TGTGCCAGCAGTGAGGGGGCGGGGTGGGAGACCCAGTACTTC
CDR3 protein: CASSEGAGWETQYF

clone size: -
V gene: TRBV11-2
J gene: TRBJ1-1
D gene: -
CDR3 DNA: TGTGCCAGCAGCTGGCGGGGACTTGAAGCTTTCTTT
CDR3 protein: CASSWRGLEAFF

clone size: -
V gene: TRBV15
J gene: TRBJ2-7
D gene: TRBD1
CDR3 DNA: TGTGCCACCAGCAGCCGCACAGGGGGCGCCATGGCTGGAGAGCAGTACTTC
CDR3 protein: CATSSRTGGAMAGEQYF

clone size: many
V gene: TRBV2
J gene: TRBJ2-7
D gene: -
CDR3 DNA: TGTGCCAGCAGTTTGGACGGAGCCGGCTACGAGCAGTACTTC
CDR3 protein: CASSLDGAGYEQYF

clone size: -
V gene: TRBV20-1
J gene: TRBJ1-2
D gene: -
CDR3 DNA: TGCAGTGCCAAAGGGAACGGACAGCGGCATGGCTACACCTTC
CDR3 protein: CSAKGNGQRHGYTF

clone size: many
V gene: TRBV11-3
J gene: TRBJ2-1
D gene: -
CDR3 DNA: TGTGCCAGCACCTCACCGACGGGAGCCGGTGAGCAGTTCTTC
CDR3 protein: CASTSPTGAGEQFF

clone size: -
V gene: TRBV29-1
J gene: TRBJ2-5
D gene: TRBD2
CDR3 DNA: TGCAGCGTTGAGCTAGCGGGGCTGCAAGAGACCCAGTACTTC
CDR3 protein: CSVELAGLQETQYF

clone size: -
V gene: TRBV7-9
J gene: TRBJ2-6
D gene: -
CDR3 DNA: TGTGCCAGCACCCTGGGACAACGGCCGGACTTC
CDR3 protein: CASTLGQRPDF